This TCR beta chain was sequenced for a study of chemoradiotherapy in HPV16-positive cancers (dated by TCRdb to the early 2020s). About the investigation overall: Using functional T-cell assays on cells from a couple of HPV16-positive patients, the researchers defined candidate HPV-specific T-cell clones and common TCR motifs. The candidate HPV-specific TCRs and motifs were then tracked in TCR repertoires from around 86 patients with HPV-related cancers. Whether T-cell immunity against the HPV oncoproteins E6 and E7 changes during chemoradiotherapy and whether survival is affected by this immunity were examined in the study. What the work shows at the level of the full study, not this receptor alone: The survival association was reported for HPV16-positive patients, and the functional definition of HPV-specific T cells was derived from only a couple of HPV16-positive patients. Expansion of candidate HPV-specific clones and E7-related TCR motifs was observed in the tumor microenvironment during treatment, whereas no such expansion was observed for non-HPV-specific T cells. In HPV16-positive patients, expansion of HPV-responsive T cells during chemoradiotherapy was associated with improved recurrence-free survival.

Per the germline V gene, SGDLS is the CDR1 and YYNGEE is the CDR2. Trimming leaves V shorter by 6 bases and J shorter by 15 bases, with the junction holding 11 bases beyond the gene matches. The CDR3 runs 13 amino acids, cysteine and phenylalanine included. CDR3 DNA is the only sequence kept; it has 39 bases, read in frame from the first base. Repertoires were sampled repeatedly over the course of chemoradiotherapy so that clonal expansion in the tumor microenvironment could be followed. The method was the immunoSEQ multiplex PCR assay. TCRdb carries this immuneACCESS record with in-frame sequences only. Its versions omit some clonotypes, under half of them owing to an unresolved V gene in the studies checked, with the rest unexplained. A total of approximately 50,000 clones appear in this sample, 90% of them only once. Roughly 3.5% of the sample is taken by the ten largest. As for this clone: Its specific antigen is unknown. It has no much larger one-base neighbor in the sample; base qualities were not kept.

The sample was blood, taken from a patient who underwent chemoradiotherapy. The TCR was taken from a human donor with HPV-associated anogenital cancer. The rearranged segments are TRBV9 and TRBJ2-1, and 11 junctional nucleotides match TRBD2. The nucleotide sequence reads as follows: TGTGCCAGCATTCTAGCGGGAGGCCCCGCTTGGTTCTTC. Protein translation: CASILAGGPAWFF.